The TCR beta chain described here comes from a study of shared clonotypes between healthy human individuals. This CDR3 is 14 amino acids long. Per the germline V gene, CDR1 is LNHDA and CDR2 is SQIVND (reference sequence). The V end was cut by 4 bases, the J end by 5 bases, with 14 bases between. Partitioning of CD4+ cells yielded a CD45RA+ naive subset and a CD45RA-negative memory subset. A single count supports this clone. What it binds is not known. The study ran the assay at deep level. The repertoire was sequenced with immunoSEQ multiplex PCR; TCRdb's copy has only in-frame clones and lacks some. The repertoire holds over 850,000 clones, with around 78% as singletons. Whole-study results and caveats: Relative to memory subsets, naive subsets generally showed larger estimated richness. Roughly 5.3% of naive CD4 clonotypes were common to a handful of donors.

The clonotype comes from a young man in good health. Some clones in this sample may be carry-over from other donors' samples. The specimen was memory CD4+ T cells from PBMCs. Subset here: CD45RA-negative fraction. The rearrangement uses TRBV19 and TRBJ2-5; weak D call: TRBD1 (5 bases). CDR3 sequence: CASSNVRAKETQYF. The CDR3 DNA follows: TGTGCCAGTAGTAATGTCAGGGCGAAGGAGACCCAGTACTTC.